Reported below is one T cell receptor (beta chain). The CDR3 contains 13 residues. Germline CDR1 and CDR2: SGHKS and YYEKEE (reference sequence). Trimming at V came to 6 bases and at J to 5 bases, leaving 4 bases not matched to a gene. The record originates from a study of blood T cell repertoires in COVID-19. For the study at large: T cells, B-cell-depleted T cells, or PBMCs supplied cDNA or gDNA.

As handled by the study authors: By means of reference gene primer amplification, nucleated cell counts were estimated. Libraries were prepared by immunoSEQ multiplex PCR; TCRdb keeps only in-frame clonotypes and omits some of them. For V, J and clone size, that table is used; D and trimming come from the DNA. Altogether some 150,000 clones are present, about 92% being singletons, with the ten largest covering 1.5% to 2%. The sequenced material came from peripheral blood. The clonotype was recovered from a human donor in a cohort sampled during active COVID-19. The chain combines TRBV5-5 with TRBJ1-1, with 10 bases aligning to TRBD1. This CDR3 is CASTDRGRTEAFF. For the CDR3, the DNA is TGTGCCAGCACCGACAGGGGGCGGACTGAAGCTTTCTTT.